The clone carrying this T cell receptor (beta chain) has at least ten counts. What it recognizes is unknown. The data were obtained in a study of response to subunit inactivated influenza vaccine. Whole-study results and caveats: Few additional T cells are recruited per seasonal influenza vaccination, authors suggested.

CDR3 length equals 13 residues. CDR1 is SGHTS and CDR2 is YDEGEE in the germline V gene. V lost 3 bases and J 4 bases, leaving 7 bases between the germline ends. One entry per CDR3 protein results from TCRdb running MiXCR on the RT-PCR reads. The profile covers a few hundred thousand distinct CDR3 sequences, with about 11% appearing a single time and 11% taken by the ten largest. Separately, the same data were catalogued under a study of T cells expressing NK-cell markers. As reported in that work: With UMIs, 5'RACE template switching was used to make TCR beta cDNA. One of eight sequenced donors was HCMV-seronegative; the other seven were seropositive. The authors applied an anti-gamma-delta TCR antibody in several experiments, and it restricted sorting to alpha-beta TCR T cells. Each of roughly six donors carried dominant NKG2C+ clonotypes accounting for roughly 1.0-8% of CD8+ T cells.

The sample consisted of PBMCs from blood, taken on the day of vaccination. The chain links TRBV5-8 to TRBJ2-2; D is ambiguous. This receptor was taken from a man between 50 and 59 years old who received an inactivated influenza vaccine. The CDR3 nucleotides are TGTGCCAGCAGCTACTATCCCACCGGGGAGCTGTTTTTT. Translation gives CASSYYPTGELFF.